What follows is one T cell receptor beta chain and its context. Seattle patients were enrolled while actively infected and followed longitudinally. The record originates from a study of blood T cell repertoires in COVID-19. About the study: Italy, Spain and the United States were the sources of the convalescent and acute COVID-19 samples. T cells, B-cell-depleted T cells, or PBMCs provided the cDNA or gDNA that served as material.

In the authors' workflow: Counts of nucleated cells, estimated from reference gene primer amplification, were obtained. Repertoires were generated with immunoSEQ multiplex PCR, while TCRdb's copy carries only in-frame clones and drops some. The D gene and trimming were derived from the DNA, and the V and J assignments and clone size from that table. The table shows 150,000 to 200,000 clones, with about 90% occurring only once. CDR1 is LNHDA and CDR2 is SQIVND in the germline V gene (reference sequence). This CDR3 is built from 15 residues. V was shortened by 6 bases and J by 2 bases, with 14 bases between the two germline ends.

Input material: peripheral blood. J is TRBJ2-1 and V is TRBV19, with TRBD1 as a possible D gene (5 bases). This TCR came from a man aged 30-40 years with COVID-19, enrolled during active disease. Written as DNA, the CDR3 is TGTGCCAGTAGCTCTGACCTAGGGGCCTACAATGAGCAGTTCTTC. It translates to CASSSDLGAYNEQFF. The whole variable domain, filled in from reference TRBV19 and TRBJ2-1, reads DGGITQSPKYLFRKEGQNVTLSCEQNLNHDAMYWYRQDPGQGLRLIYYSQIVNDFQKGDIAEGYSVSREKKESFPLTVTSAQKNPTAFYLCASSSDLGAYNEQFFGPGTRLTVL.